Here is one T cell receptor beta chain with its context. The antigen remains unidentified. This sample was taken from a study of cytomegalovirus exposure and HLA in healthy donors. The study, taken as a whole, reports: In a later analysis, TCR beta V- and J-gene trimming was associated with a missense DCLRE1C variant. What a later analysis showed was that several of the most significant clusters appeared linked to common viral pathogens. The classifier reportedly diagnosed cytomegalovirus status with high sensitivity and specificity. The study designated about 180 TCR beta chains cytomegalovirus-associated.

Germline lookup yields CDR1 SGHDN and CDR2 FVKESK. V lost 0 bases, J lost 9 bases, and 8 bases stayed unmatched. The CDR3 contains 16 residues. A multiplex PCR was run with 60 Vbeta primers and 13 Jbeta primers. TCRdb keeps only in-frame clones here, not all; method: immunoSEQ multiplex PCR. Of 150,000 to 200,000 clones in the sample, about four fifths are singletons; the top ten hold 0.2% to 0.3%. V and J are TRBV14 and TRBJ2-1; 10 bases line up with TRBD2. Sequenced material: PBMCs. The TCR comes from a boy aged 5-17 years in good health and CMV-seronegative. The DNA for the CDR3 is TGTGCCAGCAGCCAAGAAAGGCTAGCGGGAGTTGGTGAGCAGTTCTTC. Its protein product is CASSQERLAGVGEQFF.